There are many counts of the clone carrying this T cell receptor beta chain. Its antigen is not known. Researchers took RNA transcripts and amplified the TCR beta CDR3 regions from them. Carried out on the TCR CDR3, a first-round RT-PCR used the HTBI primer set. TCRdb used MiXCR to reprocess the multiplex PCR reads, holding one entry per CDR3 protein. In the table there are some 600,000 distinct CDR3 sequences, 11% to 15% of which are singletons. Exclusion criteria comprised uncontrolled infection, other autoimmune disease, pregnancy or lactation. Diagnoses were established using clinical symptoms, serum thyroxine and TRAb, thyroid ultrasound and orbital computed tomography. Preceding any ophthalmopathy symptoms, the blood sample dates from first hyperthyroidism diagnosis. The data were taken from a study of T cells in Graves' hyperthyroidism and ophthalmopathy. Findings and limits, study-wide: A median 6.5 months before onset, the model predicted ophthalmopathy.

V shed 5 bases and J 10 bases; nucleotides not matched to a gene: 4. The CDR3 runs to 13 residues. CDR1 SNHLY and CDR2 FYNNEI come from the germline V gene. The sequencing sample was made of blood. The V call is TRBV2, the J call TRBJ2-1, with TRBD2 matching 11 bases. The sequence came from a woman aged 25 to 39 with Graves' hyperthyroidism that later progressed to Graves' ophthalmopathy. CDR3 residues: CASSSSGRHEQFF. The CDR3 bases are TGTGCCAGCAGTTCTAGCGGGAGGCACGAGCAGTTCTTC. Together with reference TRBV2 and TRBJ2-1, the CDR3 gives the full variable domain: EPEVTQTPSHQVTQMGQEVILRCVPISNHLYFYWYRQILGQKVEFLVSFYNNEISEKSEIFDDQFSVERPDGSNFTLKIRSTKLEDSAMYFCASSSSGRHEQFFGPGTRLTVL.